The sequence of this TCR beta chain was determined in a study of CD8+ T cells in alopecia areata. The overall study: The tofacitinib course ran for 6 to 18 months and was followed by 6 months off drug. Points from the study as a whole: How baseline CD8+ expansion relates to response remains uncertain (there was one nonresponder). TCR sharing was clearer in mice than between patients, perhaps partly owing to patient HLA diversity. Alopecia totalis/universalis scalp especially showed more expanded CD8+ clones than normal scalp.

Treatment denoted: oral pan-JAK inhibitor, 5-10 mg twice daily. RNA was isolated and reverse transcribed to cDNA, the sequencing template. Some clones are missing from TCRdb's copy, which holds only in-frame ones; the method was immunoSEQ multiplex PCR. In the table there are over 85,000 clones, about 70% of which are singletons. With regard to this clone: Its target is unknown.

The ends were cut back, 1 base at V and 0 bases at J, with 6 bases in the middle. The CDR3 spans 15 residues. Germline lookup yields CDR1 PRHDT and CDR2 FYEKMQ (reference sequence). Here the sequenced sample was CD8+ T cells sorted from blood, taken around week 46, from a patient treated with tofacitinib. This sequence was found in a human donor with alopecia areata. The chain has TRBV13 and TRBJ1-4; no clear D gene. In nucleotides, the CDR3 is TGTGCCAGCAGCTTAGCACACGCAACTAATGAAAAACTGTTTTTT. It specifies CASSLAHATNEKLFF.